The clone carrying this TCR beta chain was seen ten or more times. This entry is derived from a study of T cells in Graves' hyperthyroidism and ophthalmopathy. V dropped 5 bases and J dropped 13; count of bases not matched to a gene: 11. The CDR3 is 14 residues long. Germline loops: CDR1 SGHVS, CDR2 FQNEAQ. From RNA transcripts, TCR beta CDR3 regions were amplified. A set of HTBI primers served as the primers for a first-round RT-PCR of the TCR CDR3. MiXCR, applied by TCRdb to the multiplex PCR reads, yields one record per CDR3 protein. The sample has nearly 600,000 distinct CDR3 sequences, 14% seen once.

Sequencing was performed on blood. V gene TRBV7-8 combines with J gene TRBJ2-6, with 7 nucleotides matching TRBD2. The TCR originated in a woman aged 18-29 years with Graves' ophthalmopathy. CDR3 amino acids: CASSPWGGEGVLTF. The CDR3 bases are TGTGCCAGCAGCCCTTGGGGAGGGGAGGGAGTCCTGACTTTC.